Following are 6 T cell receptor beta chains from one sample sequenced in a study of T cell responses to AZD1222 COVID-19 vaccine. The method was immunoSEQ multiplex PCR; TCRdb's version includes in-frame clones alone and lacks a portion of them. The table includes more than 100,000 clones, roughly nine tenths detected once. The material sequenced was peripheral blood, taken on day 0 of AZD1222 vaccination. These receptors came from an adult in good health.

This chain connects TRBV14 to TRBJ2-2; tentative D call: TRBD2 (6 bases). The V and J ends lost 6 bases and 7 bases respectively, with 18 bases between them. The CDR3 is 15 amino acids. CDR1 and CDR2 (germline): SGHDN, FVKESK. The CDR3 DNA follows: TGTGCCAGCAGTCCAATAGGATTGGGAGGCGGGGAGCTGTTTTTT. Its translation is CASSPIGLGGGELFF.

The rearrangement uses TRBV6-2 or TRBV6-3 and TRBJ1-2; tentatively, D is TRBD1 (5 bases). V was trimmed by 5 bases and J by 7 bases, leaving 17 bases between them. The length of the CDR3 is 14 residues. CDR1 is MNHEY, CDR2 SVGEGT, per germline. The DNA for the CDR3 is TGTGCCAGCAGTCCCCCGGCAGGGAGACGTGGCTACACCTTC. Translation gives CASSPPAGRRGYTF.

The rearrangement joins TRBV18 to TRBJ1-1; D gene ambiguous. The CDR3 has 14 amino acids. V lost 2 bases to trimming and J lost 1 base, with 8 bases between them. Germline V gene sequence: CDR1 KGHSH, CDR2 LQKENI. The CDR3 reads CASSPRERNTEAFF. CDR3 DNA sequence: TGTGCCAGCTCACCAAGGGAGCGGAACACTGAAGCTTTCTTT.

Remarks on this clone: The sample carries other DNA sequences with the same CDR3. The rearrangement links TRBV12-3 or TRBV12-4 to TRBJ2-3; D remains unclear. Trimming shortened V by 6 bases and J by 6 bases, and 7 bases separated the two germline ends. The CDR3 length is 11 residues. The CDR3 reads CASSLGDTQYF. The DNA for the CDR3 is TGTGCCAGCAGCTTGGGCGATACGCAGTATTTT.

The chain employs TRBV3-1 (or the pseudogene TRBV3-2) and TRBJ1-5, with D unclear. Per germline, CDR1 LGHDT and CDR2 YNNKEL (reference sequence). Trimming removed 0 bases from V and 0 bases from J, with 6 bases in between. The CDR3 length is 15 residues. This CDR3 is CASSQDHYSNQPQHF. In DNA, the CDR3 is TGTGCCAGCAGCCAAGATCACTATAGCAATCAGCCCCAGCATTTT.

The V and J genes are TRBV5-1 and TRBJ2-5, with 7 bases matching TRBD1. This CDR3 region has 15 residues. Germline V gene lookup returns CDR1 SGHRS and CDR2 YFSETQ. After removal of 3 bases from V and 1 base from J, the junction contained 6 bases not matched to a gene. The CDR3 spells CASSYGTAIQETQYF. CDR3 DNA sequence: TGCGCCAGCAGCTACGGGACAGCCATCCAAGAGACCCAGTACTTC.